The entry that follows covers one T cell receptor beta chain sequence. Its antigen has not been determined. Base qualities are missing; no much larger clone stands one base away. The sample originates from a study of PD-L1 blockade in urothelial cancer (dated by TCRdb to the late 2010s). Concerning the study at large: All patients started therapy in about 2014 and received atezolizumab 1,200 mg intravenously every 3 weeks. Blood samples were analyzed at two time points: 3 weeks after treatment start (second dose) and 6 weeks after treatment start. The study was an exploratory multi-omic analysis of somatic, immune and clinical correlates of response to PD-L1 blockade with atezolizumab in urothelial cancer. Nine patients reached durable clinical benefit, while about 19 patients did not. Durable clinical benefit was defined as a progression-free survival longer than 6 months, and TCR features were additionally tested against progression-free survival and overall survival. Blood samples gave a median of about 140,000 T cells and approximately 81,000 unique TCRs, with a median clonality of approximately 0.08. An ECOG performance status of 0 or 1 was recorded for the patients, and 0 to 3 prior chemotherapy regimens had been received by the patients. About 85% of the 29 patients were males with bladder-origin urothelial cancer, and about 65% of the roughly 30 reported a prior smoking history. Whole exome sequencing and RNA sequencing of pretreatment tumors were performed alongside TCR sequencing in the same patients. Pretreatment blood TCR-seq was available for nearly 30 patients, at least one posttreatment blood collection was obtained for about 25 patients, and tumor TCR-seq was available for about 25 patients. Pretreatment tumor samples and matched peripheral blood, collected serially before and after atezolizumab treatment, underwent TCR sequencing. Study-level results and caveats: A pretreatment peripheral blood TCR clonality below the median was linked to improved progression-free and overall survival. Because of the small sample size (n ≈ 28) and the many exploratory analyses performed, the results are intended to be regarded as hypothesis-generating. Among patients with durable benefit, tumor-associated TCR clones showed greater expansion in peripheral blood 3 weeks after treatment started (n = 22, p = 0.022).

Inclusive of the bounding cysteine and phenylalanine, the CDR3 is 14 residues long. CDR3 DNA only is kept here, 42 bases in frame from base 1. CDR1 and CDR2 (GTSNPN, SVGIG) derive from the germline V gene (reference sequence). The trim is 0 bases for V and 5 bases for J, with a gap of 14 bases between the germline ends. A cohort of around 29 patients with locally advanced or metastatic urothelial carcinoma, treated at Memorial Sloan Kettering on a trial protocol, was included. Peripheral blood mononuclear cells were collected pretreatment and during treatment, with between 1 and 8 total time points obtained per patient. The Qiagen DNeasy Blood extraction kit was used to purify genomic DNA from total PBMCs and tumor samples. PBMCs were collected pretreatment and during treatment and were isolated and stored as previously described. To estimate absolute template abundance from read counts, synthetic TCR analog templates were spiked into each PCR. The immunoSEQ assay used bias-controlled V and J gene primers to amplify TCRbeta CDR3 regions from genomic DNA. Rearranged TCRbeta segments were sequenced at approximately 20X coverage. The paper's processing steps were these. Clustering was used to correct sequencing errors, and CDR3s were annotated against IMGT to assign V, D and J genes. Downstream analyses used only productive TCRbeta rearrangements, leaving out any out-of-frame or stop-codon sequences. To compute clonality, Shannon entropy was normalized by the log of the number of unique productive sequences and then subtracted from one. Clones differing between time points or between blood and tumor were identified by Fisher's exact test with Benjamini-Hochberg correction at adjusted p below 0.01. Sourced from immuneACCESS, this table was stored by TCRdb with only in-frame sequences that have V and J called. A share of the clones is absent; for the studies checked, an unresolved V gene accounts for under half, and the remainder has no known explanation. The DNA gave D and trimming, while V, J and clone size come from that table. The sample includes 45,000 to 65,000 clones, with about 80% observed a single time. The ten largest make up about 6% of the sample.

The receptor was isolated from a man aged 35 to 55 with urothelial cancer. This specimen was PBMCs, taken around atezolizumab (anti-PD-L1) treatment. Here the chain combines TRBV30 and TRBJ2-7, with the D gene not clear enough to name. The CDR3 here reads CAWSVQSGRNEQYF. DNA sequence: TGTGCCTGGAGTGTACAGAGTGGTAGAAACGAGCAGTACTTC.